Below, 27 T cell receptor beta chains from the same sample are listed, as sequenced in a study of blood T cells in healthy people across ages. A J-beta primer mix and a sample-barcoded 5' primer were used in a second PCR of about 7 to 11 cycles. In TCRdb, the 5' RACE reads were re-called with MiXCR into one record per CDR3 protein. The repertoire includes about 1.1 million distinct CDR3 sequences, around two fifths of them detected once, and around 13% sits in the top ten. The sample consisted of blood. The receptors come from a young man in good health.

This clonotype was found once. The rearrangement uses TRBV6-5 and TRBJ2-3; unclear D gene. Trimming took 8 bases from V and 0 from J, leaving 15 bases between them. The CDR3 spans 15 residues. Germline V gene sequence: CDR1 MNHEY, CDR2 SVGAGI. The CDR3 coding sequence is TGTGCCAGCTCTCCCGAGACTCCTAGCACAGATACGCAGTATTTT. The encoded protein is CASSPETPSTDTQYF.

The chain links TRBV5-1 to TRBJ2-2; D remains ambiguous. Deletions cut 3 bases from V and 0 bases from J, with 12 bases between. The CDR3 runs to 16 residues. In germline, CDR1 is SGHRS, CDR2 YFSETQ. This CDR3 is CASSSEDVANTGELFF. For the CDR3, the DNA is TGCGCCAGCAGCTCCGAGGACGTTGCGAACACCGGGGAGCTGTTTTTT.

Only a few counts were recorded for this clonotype. The J gene is TRBJ2-4, the V gene TRBV19; D unclear. Matching the DNA end better, TRBJ2-7 makes the J call doubtful. Germline V CDR1 and CDR2: LNHDA, SQIVND (reference sequence). The CDR3 has 14 residues. The CDR3 here is CASSIGHYTYEQYF. The DNA for the CDR3 is TGTGCCAGTAGTATCGGCCATTACACCTACGAGCAGTACTTC.

The V and J genes are TRBV12-3 or TRBV12-4 and TRBJ2-3; D is perhaps TRBD1 or TRBD2 (6 bases each). CDR3 length: 17 residues. V lost 4 bases, J lost 1 base, and 18 bases lay in between. As DNA, the CDR3 is TGTGCCAGCAGTTGGTCTCCGAGGGGGGACCGCACAGATACGCAGTATTTT. Translating gives CASSWSPRGDRTDTQYF.

This clonotype was counted a few times. The V gene is TRBV12-3 or TRBV12-4, the J gene TRBJ1-5; possibly TRBD1 for D (6 bases). The CDR3 runs 15 residues. Trimming pared 1 base from V and 5 bases from J, leaving 12 bases between. The CDR3 DNA reads TGTGCCAGCAGTTTAGTGAGGGGACAACATCAGCCCCAGCATTTT. Translated: CASSLVRGQHQPQHF.

About this clonotype itself: One end of the junction fails to match germline, which may point to a read error. The chain couples TRBV18 to TRBJ2-3; TRBD1 might be the D (5 bases). The length of the CDR3 is 15 residues. Looked up from germline, CDR1 is KGHSH and CDR2 is LQKENI. CDR3 sequence: CASPPPRGRADTQYF. DNA for the CDR3: TGTGCCAGCCCACCACCAAGGGGCCGGGCAGATACGCAGTATTTT.

The V call is TRBV12-5, the J call TRBJ2-3; 9 nucleotides agree with TRBD1. The length of the CDR3 is 15 residues. The J segment lost 6 bases and the V segment lost 1 base, leaving 5 bases of the junction unmatched. CDR1 is LGHNT, CDR2 FRNRAP, per germline. The CDR3 DNA sequence: TGTGCTAGTGGTTTGGGAAGGACAGGGGCGGATACGCAGTATTTT. Protein product: CASGLGRTGADTQYF.

The rearrangement joins TRBV7-9 to TRBJ1-6; D uncertain. This CDR3 has 10 amino acids. Between the trimmed V and J ends, which lost 4 bases and 10 bases, there was a span of 2 bases. The germline V gene has CDR1 SEHNR and CDR2 FQNEAQ (reference sequence). The CDR3 DNA reads as TGTGCCAGCAGCTCCTCACCCCTCCACTTT. Translated: CASSSSPLHF. Based on the CDR3 plus reference TRBV7-9 and TRBJ1-6, the full variable domain is DTGVSQNPRHKITKRGQNVTFRCDPISEHNRLYWYRQTLGQGPEFLTYFQNEAQLEKSRLLSDRFSAERPKGSFSTLEIQRTEQGDSAMYLCASSSSPLHFGNGTRLTVT.

In its sample, this clonotype was seen a few times. This rearrangement joins TRBV9 to TRBJ2-6; a weak D match, TRBD1 (5 bases). V was pared by 3 bases and J by 2 bases, with 12 bases between. Germline V lookup: CDR1 SGDLS, CDR2 YYNGEE. The CDR3 contains 16 residues. CDR3 amino acids: CASSALDSPGANVLTF. The CDR3 bases are TGTGCCAGCAGCGCCCTAGACAGCCCTGGGGCCAACGTCCTGACTTTC.

A remark on this clonotype: Since a much larger clone is just one base distant, this may be a read error. The chain combines TRBV6-2 or TRBV6-3 with TRBJ1-2, with TRBD1 matching 7 bases. V shed 8 bases and J 4 bases; nucleotides not matched to a gene: 7. The CDR3 totals 13 residues. CDR1 and CDR2 (germline): MNHEY, SVGEGT. CDR3 protein: CASGQDRIYGYTF. CDR3 sequence (DNA): TGTGCCAGCGGTCAGGACAGGATCTATGGCTACACCTTC.

This chain joins TRBV27 and TRBJ2-1; 10 nucleotides match TRBD1. V shed 6 bases and J 5 bases; nucleotides not matched to a gene: 4. The CDR3 totals 14 residues. Germline V gives CDR1 MNHEY, CDR2 SMNVEV (reference sequence). The CDR3 reads CASSRTGGDNEQFF. CDR3 DNA: TGTGCCAGCAGCCGGACAGGGGGTGACAATGAGCAGTTCTTC.

The sample holds a few counts of this clonotype. CDR3 in DNA: TGTGCCAGCAGCTTATTTATCTTAGGTGAGAAGGTTTACGAGCAGTACTTC. Translating it yields CASSLFILGEKVYEQYF. The chain employs TRBV7-9 and TRBJ2-7, with D unclear. In germline, CDR1 is SEHNR, CDR2 FQNEAQ (reference sequence). V lost 2 bases, J lost 4 bases, and 21 bases lay in between. The CDR3 consists of 17 residues.

CDR3 sequence reads: CASSQDGLWSYNEQFF. The CDR3 coding sequence is TGTGCCAGCAGCCAAGATGGTCTCTGGTCCTACAATGAGCAGTTCTTC. This chain uses TRBV14 with TRBJ2-1; the D is unclear. Germline lookup yields CDR1 SGHDN and CDR2 FVKESK. The CDR3 spans 16 residues. Trimming shortened V by 0 bases and J by 1 base, and 10 bases separated the two germline ends.

This clonotype was recorded once. This rearrangement joins TRBV6-6 to TRBJ1-5; possible D gene TRBD1, 6 bases. From germline, CDR1 is MNHNY and CDR2 SVGAGI (reference sequence). This CDR3 has 14 residues. Trimming took off 6 bases at V and 7 bases at J, with 16 bases between the two ends. The CDR3 sequence is CASSSVGGGQPQHF. In DNA form, the CDR3 reads TGTGCCAGCAGCTCGGTGGGGGGCGGGCAGCCCCAGCATTTT.

There are a few counts of this clonotype. This rearrangement joins TRBV29-1 to TRBJ2-2; D remains unclear. The length of the CDR3 is 12 residues. CDR1 is SQVTM and CDR2 is ANQGSEA in the germline V gene. V was shortened by 3 bases and J by 6 bases, with 8 bases between the two germline ends. The CDR3 sequence is CSVEDGPGELFF. CDR3 nucleotides: TGCAGCGTTGAGGATGGTCCCGGGGAGCTGTTTTTT.

This clonotype was detected a few times. The chain is built from TRBV19 and TRBJ1-5; D is unclear. This CDR3 comprises 15 residues. Germline CDR1 is LNHDA and CDR2 is SQIVND (reference sequence). V dropped 2 bases and J dropped 0 bases, with 8 bases sitting between them. The CDR3 DNA is TGTGCCAGTAGTATAACTCGGGGTAGCAATCAGCCCCAGCATTTT. Protein: CASSITRGSNQPQHF.

The chain carries TRBV4-3 and TRBJ2-1; tentatively, D is TRBD2 (6 bases). The germline gives CDR1 LGHNA, CDR2 YSLEER. The germline V and J ends were trimmed by 0 bases and 4 bases, with 10 bases remaining between them. This CDR3 spans 15 amino acids. The CDR3 DNA sequence: TGCGCCAGCAGCCAAGAGTACGGGAGTTACAATGAGCAGTTCTTC. This codes for CASSQEYGSYNEQFF.

This clonotype was detected ten times or more. The junction departs from germline at one end; a sequencing error may be responsible. The V call is TRBV20-1, the J call TRBJ2-1, with D possibly TRBD1 on 5 matching bases. This CDR3 region has 13 residues. Germline values: CDR1 DFQATT, CDR2 SNEGSKA (reference sequence). CDR3 region: CSARGGSHNEQFF. The CDR3 DNA sequence: TGCAGTGCTAGAGGGGGCTCCCACAATGAGCAGTTCTTC.

V usage is TRBV20-1 and J usage is TRBJ2-7; D gene ambiguous. V lost 6 bases to trimming and J lost 7 bases, with 19 bases between them. CDR1 and CDR2 (germline): DFQATT, SNEGSKA (reference sequence). The CDR3 has 13 residues. In nucleotides, the CDR3 is TGCAGTGCCCGTCGGACCCCGGCCAATGAGCAGTACTTC. The encoded protein is CSARRTPANEQYF.

The chain combines TRBV6-1 with TRBJ1-5; 8 bases map to TRBD1. V shed 4 bases, J shed 4 bases, and the junction held 6 bases outside the gene matches. The CDR3 runs to 15 residues. CDR1 is MNHNS, CDR2 SASEGT, per germline. CDR3 in DNA: TGTGCCAGCAGTGCCTTAACAGGGGGGAATCAGCCCCAGCATTTT. Translated, it gives CASSALTGGNQPQHF.

V gene TRBV7-9 combines with J gene TRBJ2-7, with a weak D call TRBD1 (5 bases). The CDR3 is 15 residues long. V was trimmed by 1 base and J by 2 bases, leaving 12 bases between them. In germline, CDR1 is SEHNR, CDR2 FQNEAQ (reference sequence). This CDR3 reads CASSLVSWTPYEQYF. DNA of the CDR3: TGTGCCAGCAGCTTAGTCTCTTGGACACCCTACGAGCAGTACTTC.

Only a few counts were recorded for this clonotype. The chain joins TRBV21-1 to TRBJ1-6; TRBD1 is the table's D call and was not checked against the DNA. TRBV21-1 is a listed pseudogene. The length of the CDR3 is 18 residues. The CDR3 is CASSTPGQGISYNSPLHF. CDR3 nucleotide sequence: TGTGCCAGCAGCACCCCGGGACAGGGTATCTCCTATAATTCACCCCTCCACTTT.

This clonotype was recorded a few times. The chain combines TRBV20-1 with TRBJ2-7, with D possibly being TRBD1 (6 bases). CDR1 is DFQATT and CDR2 is SNEGSKA in the germline V gene (reference sequence). This CDR3 spans 13 amino acids. V was shortened by 2 bases and J by 6 bases, with 14 bases between the two germline ends. In DNA, the CDR3 is TGCAGTGCTAGACGGGATTCCAGGGGCGAGCAGTACTTC. This translates into CSARRDSRGEQYF.

This clonotype was counted many times. This chain connects TRBV7-2 to TRBJ2-1, with TRBD2 matching 11 bases. The V segment lost 6 bases and the J segment 2 bases; nucleotides outside the gene matches: 3. This CDR3 has 15 residues. The V gene's germline CDR1 is SGHTA and CDR2 FQGNSA. CDR3 region: CASSSSGGPYNEQFF. The CDR3 nucleotides are TGTGCCAGCAGTTCTAGCGGGGGGCCCTACAATGAGCAGTTCTTC.

This clonotype was observed a single time. This chain joins TRBV6-6 and TRBJ1-2, with TRBD1 as a possible D gene (6 bases). The germline V and J ends were trimmed by 1 base and 1 base, with 7 bases remaining between them. The CDR3 has 14 amino acids. Germline values: CDR1 MNHNY, CDR2 SVGAGI (reference sequence). CDR3 coding DNA: TGTGCCAGCAGTTACTTAGGGGGTAACTATGGCTACACCTTC. Translating it yields CASSYLGGNYGYTF.

The chain is built from TRBV6-5 and TRBJ1-1; possibly TRBD1 for D (5 bases). The V and J ends lost 5 bases and 5 bases respectively, with 18 bases between them. Germline lookup yields CDR1 MNHEY and CDR2 SVGAGI. The CDR3 spans 15 residues. This chain's CDR3 is CASSPGDPPRTEAFF. In DNA, the CDR3 is TGTGCCAGCAGTCCCGGGGACCCCCCTCGAACTGAAGCTTTCTTT.

This clonotype was counted only a few times. The chain combines TRBV27 with TRBJ2-1; no clear D gene. Trimming removed 6 bases from V and 2 bases from J, with 8 bases in between. Germline V gives CDR1 MNHEY, CDR2 SMNVEV (reference sequence). The CDR3 has 13 amino acids. CDR3: CASRGRTYNEQFF. The DNA of the CDR3 is TGTGCCAGCAGAGGCAGAACCTACAATGAGCAGTTCTTC.